These 12 T cell receptor beta chains originate from one sample sequenced in a study of CD8+ T cells in alopecia areata. Stated treatment: oral pan-JAK inhibitor, 5-10 mg twice daily. RNA extraction and reverse transcription yielded cDNA as sequencing template. The data were produced by immunoSEQ multiplex PCR, yet TCRdb's version contains in-frame clones alone and is incomplete. The sample contains about 210,000 clones, around 66% of which appear only once. Sequenced material: CD4+ T cells sorted from blood, taken at week 4, from a patient treated with tofacitinib. All receptors derive from a human donor with alopecia areata.

This clone was counted between two and nine times. The chain recombines TRBV29-1 with TRBJ2-1; TRBD2 agrees at 9 bases. Germline V gives CDR1 SQVTM, CDR2 ANQGSEA. CDR3 length: 13 amino acids. The junction had 6 bases not matched to a gene; V was cut back by 4 bases and J by 8 bases. CDR3 region: CSVVAGGADEQFF. The DNA for the CDR3 is TGCAGCGTTGTCGCGGGGGGGGCTGATGAGCAGTTCTTC.

This clone was counted between two and nine times. The rearrangement joins TRBV29-1 to TRBJ2-5, with D perhaps TRBD1 (5 bases). The germline V and J ends were trimmed by 3 bases and 5 bases, with 13 bases remaining between them. Germline lookup yields CDR1 SQVTM and CDR2 ANQGSEA. CDR3 length: 13 residues. CDR3 residues: CSVEKQARETQYF. CDR3 DNA: TGCAGCGTTGAGAAACAGGCCCGGGAGACCCAGTACTTC.

This chain connects TRBV4-1 to TRBJ2-5; TRBD2 aligns across 11 bases. CDR3 size: 17 residues. The germline V gene encodes CDR1 MGHRA and CDR2 YSYEKL. After removal of 2 bases from V and 3 bases from J, the junction contained 8 bases not matched to a gene. The CDR3 reads CASSQLFRLAGKETQYF. DNA for the CDR3: TGCGCCAGCAGCCAACTATTTCGACTAGCGGGGAAAGAGACCCAGTACTTC.

This clone was seen once. The chain employs TRBV9 and TRBJ1-6; the D is unclear. The ends were cut back, 4 bases at V and 10 bases at J, with 12 bases in the middle. Germline V lookup: CDR1 SGDLS, CDR2 YYNGEE. CDR3 size: 13 residues. This CDR3 is CASSSAGRSPLHF. CDR3 DNA sequence: TGTGCCAGCAGCTCCGCCGGAAGATCACCCCTCCACTTT.

The sample holds a few counts of this clone. V and J are TRBV30 and TRBJ2-1; 10 positions match TRBD1. This CDR3 has 15 amino acids. CDR1 is GTSNPN and CDR2 is SVGIG in the germline V gene (reference sequence). After removal of 2 bases from V and 6 bases from J, the junction contained 7 bases not matched to a gene. The DNA of the CDR3 is TGTGCCTGGAGTCGAAAGGGACAGGGGAGCAATGAGCAGTTCTTC. Translation: CAWSRKGQGSNEQFF.

As DNA, the CDR3 is TGTGCCAGCAGCGCCGGGACAGGGGGCGAAAATGGCTACACCTTC. Amino acids: CASSAGTGGENGYTF. The chain links TRBV2 to TRBJ1-2; TRBD1 matches 12 bases. Germline CDR1 SNHLY, CDR2 FYNNEI. This CDR3 contains 15 residues. With V trimmed by 6 bases and J by 6 bases, 8 bases remained unmatched. Supplemented by reference TRBV2 and TRBJ1-2, the full variable domain reads EPEVTQTPSHQVTQMGQEVILRCVPISNHLYFYWYRQILGQKVEFLVSFYNNEISEKSEIFDDQFSVERPDGSNFTLKIRSTKLEDSAMYFCASSAGTGGENGYTFGSGTRLTVV.

Only a few counts were recorded for this clone. V usage is TRBV6-5 and J usage is TRBJ2-5; 10 nucleotides line up with TRBD2. Trimming took 7 bases from V and 2 from J; bases not matched to a gene: 7. Germline CDR1 is MNHEY and CDR2 is SVGAGI. The CDR3 covers 15 residues. CDR3: CASTPGLATQETQYF. The CDR3 bases are TGTGCCAGCACCCCGGGACTAGCGACTCAAGAGACCCAGTACTTC.

This chain links TRBV30 with TRBJ2-7; no definite D call. With 3 bases removed from V and 0 bases from J, the gap between germline ends came to 9 bases. Germline CDR1 reads GTSNPN; CDR2 reads SVGIG (reference sequence). The CDR3 is 13 residues long. In DNA form, the CDR3 reads TGTGCCTGGAGACCATGGGACTCCTACGAGCAGTACTTC. It yields the protein CAWRPWDSYEQYF.

The V call is TRBV7-2, the J call TRBJ2-3, with TRBD2 matching 9 bases. The ends lost 5 bases at V and 4 bases at J; junction bases unmatched: 7. Germline CDR1 and CDR2: SGHTA and FQGNSA. CDR3 length: 15 amino acids. The CDR3 protein is CASSVSGGRADTQYF. CDR3 nucleotides: TGTGCCAGCAGCGTTAGCGGGGGCCGGGCAGATACGCAGTATTTT.

The chain recombines TRBV5-6 with TRBJ2-5; the match to TRBD1 covers 7 bases. CDR1 and CDR2 (germline): SGHDT, YYEEEE. The CDR3 runs to 14 residues. Unmatched junction bases numbered 11, after V lost 3 bases and J lost 9 bases. CDR3 residues: CASSSTGARWAQYF. In DNA form, the CDR3 reads TGTGCCAGCAGCTCCACAGGGGCCAGGTGGGCCCAGTACTTC.

The genes are TRBV4-1 and TRBJ1-4; 8 bases agree with TRBD1. CDR3 length: 17 residues. Trimming removed 0 bases from V and 11 bases from J; junction bases left unmatched: 14. CDR1 and CDR2 (germline): MGHRA, YSYEKL. Written as DNA, the CDR3 is TGCGCCAGCAGCCAAGATTCGCGACAGGGGCTTGGGGAGAAACTGTTTTTT. The encoded protein is CASSQDSRQGLGEKLFF.

V and J are TRBV6-1 and TRBJ2-3; D is perhaps TRBD2 (6 bases). The CDR3 length is 13 residues. The V and J ends lost 9 bases and 3 bases respectively, with 13 bases between them. CDR1 and CDR2 from the germline V gene are MNHNS and SASEGT. CDR3 coding DNA: TGTGCCAGTAAGAAGGAGGGTACAGATACGCAGTATTTT. Residues: CASKKEGTDTQYF.